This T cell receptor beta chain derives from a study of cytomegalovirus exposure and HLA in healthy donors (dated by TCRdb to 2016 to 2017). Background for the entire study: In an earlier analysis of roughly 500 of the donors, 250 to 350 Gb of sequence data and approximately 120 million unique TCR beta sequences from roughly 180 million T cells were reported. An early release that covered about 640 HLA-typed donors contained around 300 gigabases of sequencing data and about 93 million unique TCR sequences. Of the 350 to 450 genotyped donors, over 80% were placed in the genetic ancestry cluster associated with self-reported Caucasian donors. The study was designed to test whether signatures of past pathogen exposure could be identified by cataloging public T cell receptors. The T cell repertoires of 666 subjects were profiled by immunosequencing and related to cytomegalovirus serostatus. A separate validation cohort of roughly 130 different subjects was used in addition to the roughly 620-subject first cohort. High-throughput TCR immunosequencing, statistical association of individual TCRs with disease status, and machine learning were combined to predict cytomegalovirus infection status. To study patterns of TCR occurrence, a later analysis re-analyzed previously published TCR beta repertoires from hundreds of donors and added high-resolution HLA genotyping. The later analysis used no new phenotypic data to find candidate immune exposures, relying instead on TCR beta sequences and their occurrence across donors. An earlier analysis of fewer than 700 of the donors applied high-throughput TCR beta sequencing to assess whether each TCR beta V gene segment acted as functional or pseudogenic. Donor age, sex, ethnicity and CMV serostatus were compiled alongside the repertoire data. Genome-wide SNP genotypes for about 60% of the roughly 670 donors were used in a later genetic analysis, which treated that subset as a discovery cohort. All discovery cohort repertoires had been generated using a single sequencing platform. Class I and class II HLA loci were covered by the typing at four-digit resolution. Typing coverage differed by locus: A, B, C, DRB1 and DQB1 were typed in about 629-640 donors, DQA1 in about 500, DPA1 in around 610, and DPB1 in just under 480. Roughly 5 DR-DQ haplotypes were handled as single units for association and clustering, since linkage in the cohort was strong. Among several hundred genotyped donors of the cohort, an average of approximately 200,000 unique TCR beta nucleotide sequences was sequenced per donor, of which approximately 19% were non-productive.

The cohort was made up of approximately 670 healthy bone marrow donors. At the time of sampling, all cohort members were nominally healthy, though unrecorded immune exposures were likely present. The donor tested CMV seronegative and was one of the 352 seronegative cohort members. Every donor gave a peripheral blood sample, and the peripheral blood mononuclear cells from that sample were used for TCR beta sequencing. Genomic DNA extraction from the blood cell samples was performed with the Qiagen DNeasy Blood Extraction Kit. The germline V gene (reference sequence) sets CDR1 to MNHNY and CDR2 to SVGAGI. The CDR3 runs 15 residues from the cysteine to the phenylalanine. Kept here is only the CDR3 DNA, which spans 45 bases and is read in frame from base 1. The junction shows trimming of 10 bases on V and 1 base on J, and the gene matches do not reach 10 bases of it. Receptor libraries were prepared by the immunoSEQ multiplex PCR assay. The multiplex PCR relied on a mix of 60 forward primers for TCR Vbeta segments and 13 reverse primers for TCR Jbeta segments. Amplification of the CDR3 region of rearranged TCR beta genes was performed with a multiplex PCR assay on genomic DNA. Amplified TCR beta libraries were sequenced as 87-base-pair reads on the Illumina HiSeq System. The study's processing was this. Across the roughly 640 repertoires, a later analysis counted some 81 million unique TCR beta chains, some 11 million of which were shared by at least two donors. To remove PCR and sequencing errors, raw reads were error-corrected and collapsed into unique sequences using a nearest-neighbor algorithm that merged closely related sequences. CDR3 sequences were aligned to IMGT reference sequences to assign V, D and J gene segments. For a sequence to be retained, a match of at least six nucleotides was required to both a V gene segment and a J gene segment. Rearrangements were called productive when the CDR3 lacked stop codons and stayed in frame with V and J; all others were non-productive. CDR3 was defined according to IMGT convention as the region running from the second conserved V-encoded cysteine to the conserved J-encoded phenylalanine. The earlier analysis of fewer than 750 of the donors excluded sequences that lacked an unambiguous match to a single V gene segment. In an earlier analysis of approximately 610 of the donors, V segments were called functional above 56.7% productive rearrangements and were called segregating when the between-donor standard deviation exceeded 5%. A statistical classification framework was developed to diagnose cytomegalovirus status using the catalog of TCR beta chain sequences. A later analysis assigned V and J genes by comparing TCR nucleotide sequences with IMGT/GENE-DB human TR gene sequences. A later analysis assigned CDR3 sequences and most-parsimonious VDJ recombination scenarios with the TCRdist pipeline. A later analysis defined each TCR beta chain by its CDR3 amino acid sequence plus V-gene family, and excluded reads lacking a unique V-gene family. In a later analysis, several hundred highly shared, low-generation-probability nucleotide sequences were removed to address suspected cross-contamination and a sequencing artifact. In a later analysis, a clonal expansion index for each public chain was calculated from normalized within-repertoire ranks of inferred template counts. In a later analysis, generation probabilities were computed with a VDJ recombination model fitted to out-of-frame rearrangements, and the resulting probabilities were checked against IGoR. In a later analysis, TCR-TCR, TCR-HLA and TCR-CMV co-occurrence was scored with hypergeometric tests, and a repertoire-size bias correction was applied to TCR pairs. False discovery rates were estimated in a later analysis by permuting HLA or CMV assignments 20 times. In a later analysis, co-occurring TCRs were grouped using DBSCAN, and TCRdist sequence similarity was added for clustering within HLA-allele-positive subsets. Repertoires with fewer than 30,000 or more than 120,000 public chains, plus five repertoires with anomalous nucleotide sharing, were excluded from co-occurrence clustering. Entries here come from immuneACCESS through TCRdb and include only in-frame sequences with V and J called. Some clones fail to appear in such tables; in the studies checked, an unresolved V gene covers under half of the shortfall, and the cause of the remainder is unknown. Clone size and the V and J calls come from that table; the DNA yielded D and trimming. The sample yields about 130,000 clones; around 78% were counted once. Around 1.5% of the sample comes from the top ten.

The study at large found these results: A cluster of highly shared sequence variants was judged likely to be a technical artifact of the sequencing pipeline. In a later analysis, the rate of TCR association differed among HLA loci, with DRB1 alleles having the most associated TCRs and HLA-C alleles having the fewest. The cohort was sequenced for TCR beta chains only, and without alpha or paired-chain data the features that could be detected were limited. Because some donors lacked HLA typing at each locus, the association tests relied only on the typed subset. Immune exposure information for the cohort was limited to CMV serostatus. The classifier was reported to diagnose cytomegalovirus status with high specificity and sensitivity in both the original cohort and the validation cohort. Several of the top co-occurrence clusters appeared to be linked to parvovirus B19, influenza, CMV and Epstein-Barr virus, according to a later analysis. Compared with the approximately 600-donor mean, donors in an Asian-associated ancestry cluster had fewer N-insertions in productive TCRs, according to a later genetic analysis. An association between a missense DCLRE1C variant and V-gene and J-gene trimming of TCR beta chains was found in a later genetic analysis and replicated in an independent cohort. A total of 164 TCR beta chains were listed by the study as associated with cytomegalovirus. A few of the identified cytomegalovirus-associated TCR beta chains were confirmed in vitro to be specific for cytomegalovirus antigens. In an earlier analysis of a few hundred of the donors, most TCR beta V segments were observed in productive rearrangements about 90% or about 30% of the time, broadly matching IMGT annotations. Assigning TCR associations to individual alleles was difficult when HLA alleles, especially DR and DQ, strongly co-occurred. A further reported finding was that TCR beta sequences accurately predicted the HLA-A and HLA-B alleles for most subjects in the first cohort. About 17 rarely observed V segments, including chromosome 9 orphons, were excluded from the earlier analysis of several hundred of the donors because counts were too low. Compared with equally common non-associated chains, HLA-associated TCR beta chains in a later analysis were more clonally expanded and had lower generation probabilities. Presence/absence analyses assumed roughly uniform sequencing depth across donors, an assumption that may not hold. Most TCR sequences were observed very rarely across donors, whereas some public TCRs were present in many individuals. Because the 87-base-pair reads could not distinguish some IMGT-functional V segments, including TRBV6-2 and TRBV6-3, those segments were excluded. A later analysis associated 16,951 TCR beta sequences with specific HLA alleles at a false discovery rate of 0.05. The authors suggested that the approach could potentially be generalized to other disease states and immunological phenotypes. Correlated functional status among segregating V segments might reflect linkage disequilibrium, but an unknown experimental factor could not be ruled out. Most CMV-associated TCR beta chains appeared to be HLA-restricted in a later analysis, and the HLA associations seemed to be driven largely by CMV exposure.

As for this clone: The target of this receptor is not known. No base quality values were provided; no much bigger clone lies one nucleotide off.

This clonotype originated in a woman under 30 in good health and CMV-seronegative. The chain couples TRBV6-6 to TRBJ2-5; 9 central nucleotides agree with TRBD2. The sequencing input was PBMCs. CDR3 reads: CATRPRREGQETQYF. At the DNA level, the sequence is TGTGCCACCCGACCCAGGCGGGAGGGCCAAGAGACCCAGTACTTC.